A single sample is the source of the 13 T cell receptor beta chains below, sequenced in a study of human T cells and chemical hapten exposure. The time point here: pre-sensitization, week 0. Treatment here: therapeutic diphenylcyclopropenone sensitization with weekly scalp DPC. TCRdb independently ran MiXCR on the RACE reads; one entry per CDR3 protein. The sample contains 200,000 to 300,000 distinct CDR3 sequences, about 8.6% of which appear only once. The sample consisted of whole blood, taken in connection with sensitization to the hapten diphenylcyclopropenone (DPC). These receptors were taken from a woman aged 40-49 years with alopecia areata. Some clones in this sample may be carry-over from other donors' samples.

This clonotype was observed at least ten times. The chain carries TRBV20-1 and TRBJ2-7, with 11 bases lining up with TRBD2. V lost 1 base and J lost 2; bases outside the gene matches: 1. The CDR3 consists of 14 residues. In germline, CDR1 is DFQATT, CDR2 SNEGSKA (reference sequence). The CDR3 sequence: CSARVTSGTYEQYF. The CDR3 DNA sequence: TGCAGTGCTAGAGTGACTAGCGGGACCTACGAGCAGTACTTC.

This chain links TRBV7-2 with TRBJ1-3; possible D gene TRBD1, 5 bases. The CDR3 has 15 residues. CDR1 and CDR2 from the germline V gene are SGHTA and FQGNSA. Trimming stripped 6 bases from V and 0 bases from J, with 12 bases between. The CDR3 loop is CASSGWGRSGNTIYF. DNA of the CDR3: TGTGCCAGCAGTGGGTGGGGACGCTCTGGAAACACCATATATTTT.

This clonotype turned up a few times. The V gene is TRBV6-5, the J gene TRBJ1-2; unclear D gene. This CDR3 has 13 amino acids. In germline, CDR1 is MNHEY, CDR2 SVGAGI. Trimming cost V 2 bases and J 4 bases, with 8 bases left between them. CDR3 in DNA: TGTGCCAGCAGTTACGACCGCTTCTATGGCTACACCTTC. Its protein is CASSYDRFYGYTF.

This clonotype was observed a few times. The chain employs TRBV12-3 or TRBV12-4 and TRBJ2-3, with TRBD2 identical over 7 bases. CDR3 length equals 14 residues. V was clipped by 4 bases and J by 6 bases; unmatched bases: 7. CDR3 protein: CASSSLGRGDTQYF. CDR3 bases: TGTGCCAGCAGTTCCCTAGGGCGGGGGGATACGCAGTATTTT.

This clonotype appeared a few times. The chain is built from TRBV20-1 and TRBJ1-5; the D gene is possibly TRBD1 (5 bases). Trimming removed 4 bases from V and 7 bases from J, with 17 bases in between. Germline-derived CDR1 and CDR2 are DFQATT and SNEGSKA (reference sequence). The CDR3 is made up of 14 amino acids. In DNA, the CDR3 is TGCAGTGCTACCACTCGGATTGGGGCCCAGCCCCAGCATTTT. It codes for CSATTRIGAQPQHF.

This clonotype was found a few times. The chain combines TRBV20-1 with TRBJ1-2; tentatively, D is TRBD1 (6 bases). Per germline, CDR1 DFQATT and CDR2 SNEGSKA (reference sequence). CDR3 length equals 14 residues. The V end lost 2 bases, the J end lost 2 bases, and 12 bases lay between the germline ends. Here the CDR3 DNA reads TGCAGTGCTAGAACTACAGGGTACAACTATGGCTACACCTTC. Amino acid sequence: CSARTTGYNYGYTF.

This clonotype appeared a few times. CDR3 sequence: CASSSNTPLHF. CDR3 DNA sequence: TGTGCCAGCAGCTCCAATACACCCCTCCACTTT. The rearrangement links TRBV2 to TRBJ1-6; the D is unclear. CDR1 is SNHLY, CDR2 FYNNEI, per germline. The CDR3 runs 11 residues. The V and J ends lost 6 bases and 11 bases respectively, with 8 bases between them.

This clonotype was seen more than once but under ten times. CDR3: CASTPYSLGEQFF. As DNA, the CDR3 is TGTGCCAGCACACCCTATAGCCTCGGTGAGCAGTTCTTC. The chain combines TRBV28 with TRBJ2-1; no clear D gene. V was trimmed by 7 bases and J by 9 bases, leaving 16 bases between them. The CDR3 extends over 13 amino acids. CDR1 and CDR2 (germline): MDHEN, SYDVKM. Variable domain in full (rest from reference TRBV28 and TRBJ2-1): DVKVTQSSRYLVKRTGEKVFLECVQDMDHENMFWYRQDPGLGLRLIYFSYDVKMKEKGDIPEGYSVSREKKERFSLILESASTNQTSMYLCASTPYSLGEQFFGPGTRLTVL.

V and J are TRBV10-3 and TRBJ2-2; D ambiguous. V was cut by 10 bases and J by 6 bases, with 21 bases left in between. Per germline, CDR1 ENHRY and CDR2 SYGVKD. The CDR3 has 15 residues. The CDR3 sequence: CATHFLLRSSGELFF. The CDR3 nucleotides read TGTGCCACCCATTTCCTCCTCAGGTCCTCCGGGGAGCTGTTTTTT.

This clonotype was counted ten times or more. The rearrangement links TRBV18 to TRBJ1-1, with D maybe TRBD1 (5 bases). V was shortened by 6 bases and J by 5 bases, with 10 bases between the two germline ends. The CDR3 is 12 residues long. CDR1 is KGHSH, CDR2 LQKENI, per germline. The CDR3 reads CASSLRETEAFF. The CDR3 bases are TGTGCCAGCTCTCTCAGGGAAACTGAAGCTTTCTTT.

The chain employs TRBV18 and TRBJ2-7; 9 nucleotides line up with TRBD1. The CDR3 totals 18 residues. Germline assignment: CDR1 KGHSH and CDR2 LQKENI. The V segment lost 3 bases and the J segment 2 bases; nucleotides outside the gene matches: 14. The CDR3 DNA sequence: TGTGCCAGCTCACCGGGACAGGGAACTGGTGGGTCCACCTACGAGCAGTACTTC. Encoded protein: CASSPGQGTGGSTYEQYF.

This clonotype was recorded a few times. This chain uses TRBV2 with TRBJ2-2, with D tentatively TRBD1 or TRBD2 (5 bases each). This CDR3 has 13 residues. V gave up 4 bases and J gave up 5 bases, with 8 bases separating them. Germline V lookup: CDR1 SNHLY, CDR2 FYNNEI. The CDR3 is CASSAGATGELFF. The CDR3 coding sequence is TGTGCCAGCAGTGCCGGGGCGACCGGGGAGCTGTTTTTT.

This clonotype was counted at least ten times. The chain's CDR3 is CASSPGQGAYEQYF. DNA for the CDR3: TGTGCCAGCAGTCCGGGACAGGGGGCCTACGAGCAGTACTTC. The V call is TRBV9, the J call TRBJ2-7; 11 bases agree with TRBD1. The germline V gene encodes CDR1 SGDLS and CDR2 YYNGEE. Germline trimming cut 5 bases from V and 2 bases from J; bases unmatched to any gene: 3. This CDR3 contains 14 residues.